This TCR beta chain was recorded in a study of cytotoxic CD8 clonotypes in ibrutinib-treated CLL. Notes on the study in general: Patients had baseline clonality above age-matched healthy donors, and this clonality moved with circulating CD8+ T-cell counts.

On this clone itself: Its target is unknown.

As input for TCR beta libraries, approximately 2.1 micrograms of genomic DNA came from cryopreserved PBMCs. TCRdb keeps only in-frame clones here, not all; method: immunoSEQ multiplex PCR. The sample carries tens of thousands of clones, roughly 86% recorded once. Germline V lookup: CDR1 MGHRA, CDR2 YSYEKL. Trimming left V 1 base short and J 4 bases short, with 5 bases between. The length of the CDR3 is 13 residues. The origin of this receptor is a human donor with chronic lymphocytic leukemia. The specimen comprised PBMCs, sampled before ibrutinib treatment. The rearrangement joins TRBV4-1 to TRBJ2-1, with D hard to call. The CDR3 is CASSQAGYNEQFF. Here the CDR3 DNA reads TGCGCCAGCAGCCAAGCTGGGTACAATGAGCAGTTCTTC.